Listed here are 26 T cell receptor beta chains from one sample, sequenced in a study of tumor-infiltrating lymphocytes in primary liver carcinoma. Production of TCR beta cDNA used around 0.45 ug total RNA together with a constant-region primer. Library construction for TCR beta comprised three nested multiplex PCR rounds performed with slightly modified ARM-PCR. It was with TRBV1-TRBV30 forward primers and a C-beta reverse primer that the first two PCR rounds were run, at roughly 11 cycles each. TCRdb re-derived calls from the multiplex PCR reads in MiXCR, one entry per CDR3 protein. The table records about 310,000 distinct CDR3 sequences, 65% of them present only once. Unsorted whole blood yielded blood RNA, and germline DNA was extracted as well. Source material: peripheral blood. The receptors were sampled from a man aged 35 to 55 with primary liver carcinoma and hepatitis B virus infection.

This clonotype was counted many times. V and J are TRBV4-2 and TRBJ2-1; D could derive from TRBD1 or TRBD2 (6 bases each). This CDR3 is built from 17 residues. The V end lost 3 bases, the J end lost 10 bases, and 25 bases lay between the germline ends. Germline CDR1 LGHNA, CDR2 YNFKEQ. CDR3 protein: CASSHEGGFGGRLEQFF. The CDR3 DNA reads TGTGCCAGCAGCCATGAAGGGGGTTTCGGGGGCAGGTTGGAGCAGTTCTTC.

This clonotype was seen a handful of times. The chain has TRBV28 and TRBJ2-1; TRBD2 might be the D (6 bases). V shed 2 bases and J shed 11 bases, with 13 bases lying between them. CDR1 is MDHEN, CDR2 SYDVKM, per germline. This CDR3 is built from 13 residues. CDR3 region: CASSLMSGYQQFF. The DNA for the CDR3 is TGTGCCAGCAGTTTAATGAGCGGGTATCAGCAGTTCTTC.

A word on this clonotype: This CDR3 fails to terminate in the conserved phenylalanine or tryptophan, so it likely reflects a read error. V gene TRBV12-3 or TRBV12-4 combines with J gene TRBJ2-1; D unresolved. This CDR3 is built from 15 residues. The CDR3: CASSFDQAAYSEQFY. CDR3 DNA: TGTGCCAGCAGTTTCGATCAGGCTGCCTACAGTGAGCAGTTCTAC.

This clonotype was counted once. The CDR3 sequence: CANNPSGSLIGELFF. The CDR3 DNA reads TGTGCCAACAATCCTAGCGGGAGCTTAATAGGGGAGCTGTTTTTT. The gene calls are TRBV6-5 and TRBJ2-2, with 10 nucleotides matching TRBD2. CDR3 size: 15 residues. CDR1 is MNHEY, CDR2 SVGAGI, per germline. V shed 10 bases and J 8 bases; nucleotides not matched to a gene: 13.

The table lists this clonotype with a few counts. The chain combines TRBV4-3 with TRBJ2-7; 10 bases match TRBD2. The germline CDR1 and CDR2 sequences are LGHNA and YSLEER. V dropped 2 bases and J dropped 4; count of bases not matched to a gene: 8. The CDR3 runs to 16 residues. The CDR3 loop is CASSQTASGSGYEQYF. In nucleotides, the CDR3 is TGCGCCAGCAGCCAAACCGCTAGCGGGAGTGGTTACGAGCAGTACTTC.

This clonotype has ten or more counts. The CDR3 protein is CASSLGLEGYNEQFF. DNA for the CDR3: TGTGCCAGCAGCTTGGGACTAGAAGGTTACAATGAGCAGTTCTTC. The chain links TRBV5-4 to TRBJ2-1; tentative D call: TRBD2 (6 bases). CDR3 length: 15 amino acids. Germline CDR1 is SGHNT and CDR2 is YYREEE (reference sequence). Trimming took off 0 bases at V and 4 bases at J, with 11 bases between the two ends.

The V gene is TRBV11-2, the J gene TRBJ2-1, with 8 nucleotides matching TRBD2. Germline CDR1 and CDR2: SGHAT and FQNNGV. This CDR3 has 14 amino acids. V shed 7 bases and J 4 bases; nucleotides not matched to a gene: 6. This CDR3 is CASTTGGPYNEQFF. In DNA form, the CDR3 reads TGTGCCAGCACCACGGGAGGGCCGTACAATGAGCAGTTCTTC.

The chain has TRBV10-3 and TRBJ2-3, with a weak D call TRBD2 (6 bases). Germline V gives CDR1 ENHRY, CDR2 SYGVKD. The CDR3 has 13 residues. In DNA, the CDR3 is TGTGACGTCCTTAGAGGGACTACAGATACGCAGTATTTT. Translation gives CDVLRGTTDTQYF.

Notes on this clonotype: One base away lies a much larger clone, so this may be a sequencing read error. The V call is TRBV12-3 or TRBV12-4, the J call TRBJ1-5, with TRBD1 matching over 7 bases. The CDR3 runs to 15 residues. The trim removed 6 bases at V and 6 bases at J, leaving 11 bases unmatched. As DNA, the CDR3 is TGTGCCAGCAGACAGGGACAGTGGATAACTCAGCCCCAGCATTTT. Amino acids: CASRQGQWITQPQHF.

This chain links TRBV5-1 with TRBJ2-3, with 9 bases that match TRBD2. J gave up 6 bases and V 2 bases, and 10 bases lay outside the gene matches. The germline gives CDR1 SGHRS, CDR2 YFSETQ. The CDR3 covers 16 residues. This CDR3 reads CASSLTPSGIKDTQYF. DNA of the CDR3: TGCGCCAGCAGCTTAACCCCTAGCGGGATAAAGGATACGCAGTATTTT.

The chain has TRBV28 and TRBJ1-1, with a weak D call TRBD1 (5 bases). Germline lookup yields CDR1 MDHEN and CDR2 SYDVKM. This CDR3 has 15 residues. V lost 5 bases, J lost 10 bases, and 23 bases lay in between. CDR3 sequence: CASSLTAAGRIGAFF. The CDR3 bases are TGTGCCAGCAGTCTCACCGCGGCAGGGCGTATAGGAGCTTTCTTT. Based on the CDR3 plus reference TRBV28 and TRBJ1-1, the full variable domain is DVKVTQSSRYLVKRTGEKVFLECVQDMDHENMFWYRQDPGLGLRLIYFSYDVKMKEKGDIPEGYSVSREKKERFSLILESASTNQTSMYLCASSLTAAGRIGAFFGQGTRLTVV.

This clonotype turned up a few times. The J gene is TRBJ1-1, the V gene TRBV30; 7 nucleotides match TRBD1. V shed 6 bases, J shed 2 bases, and the junction held 3 bases outside the gene matches. The CDR3 is 12 residues long. Per the germline V gene, CDR1 is GTSNPN and CDR2 is SVGIG (reference sequence). CDR3 sequence (DNA): TGTGCCTGCCAGGGGGTTAACACTGAAGCTTTCTTT. Amino acids: CACQGVNTEAFF. Looking up the rest from reference TRBV30 and TRBJ1-1 gives the full variable domain: SQTIHQWPATLVQPVGSPLSLECTVEGTSNPNLYWYRQAAGRGLQLLFYSVGIGQISSEVPQNLSASRPQDRQFILSSKKLLLSDSGFYLCACQGVNTEAFFGQGTRLTVV.

The V and J genes are TRBV11-2 and TRBJ2-7; D ambiguous. Germline V gene lookup returns CDR1 SGHAT and CDR2 FQNNGV. V was pared by 6 bases and J by 12 bases, with 27 bases between. The CDR3 sequence is 15 residues long. The CDR3 coding sequence is TGTGCCAGCAGTTTTCAGGCACCAGTGGGCTACGAACTGTACTTC. It codes for CASSFQAPVGYELYF.

This clonotype has only one observation. The genes are TRBV7-8 and TRBJ2-2; D unresolved. The CDR3 extends over 16 amino acids. V gave up 8 bases and J gave up 0 bases, with 16 bases separating them. The germline CDR1 and CDR2 sequences are SGHVS and FQNEAQ. The CDR3 coding sequence is TGTGCCAGCTGCCAGGAAAGCCGTACGAACACCGGGGAGCTGTTTTTT. It is translated as CASCQESRTNTGELFF.

This clonotype came up once. V and J are TRBV12-3 or TRBV12-4 and TRBJ1-2, with 7 bases identical to TRBD1. The CDR3 sequence is 14 residues long. V dropped 8 bases and J dropped 4; count of bases not matched to a gene: 10. DNA of the CDR3: TGTGCCAGCCTTCAAGGGGGCGCCGGCTATGGCTACACCTTC. It yields the protein CASLQGGAGYGYTF.

The chain has TRBV10-3 and TRBJ2-1; 10 nucleotides agree with TRBD1. Unmatched junction bases numbered 14, after V lost 0 bases and J lost 12 bases. The CDR3 covers 17 residues. Germline V gives CDR1 ENHRY, CDR2 SYGVKD. CDR3 residues: CAISESKGQGRKGGQFF. The CDR3 DNA reads TGTGCCATCAGTGAGTCGAAGGGACAGGGGAGGAAAGGAGGGCAGTTCTTC.

The genes are TRBV5-1 and TRBJ1-2; no clear D gene. The V gene lost 2 bases and the J gene lost 6 bases, with 11 bases spanning the gap. Germline V gene sequence: CDR1 SGHRS, CDR2 YFSETQ. CDR3 length: 13 amino acids. Here the CDR3 reads CASSFSIEDGYTF. CDR3 in DNA: TGCGCCAGCAGCTTTAGTATTGAGGATGGCTACACCTTC.

Regarding this clonotype: One end of the junction is discordant with germline, which a read error may explain. J is TRBJ2-7 and V is TRBV10-2; tentative D call: TRBD2 (6 bases). Germline V gives CDR1 WSHSY, CDR2 SAAADI. The CDR3 is 14 residues long. CDR3 in DNA: TGCACCAGCAGTGGTGGGACTTACTCCTACGAGCAGTACTTC. Translation: CTSSGGTYSYEQYF.

V usage is TRBV30 and J usage is TRBJ1-2; the D is unclear. V was clipped by 2 bases and J by 8 bases, with 12 bases between them. There are 12 residues in the CDR3. Germline V gives CDR1 GTSNPN, CDR2 SVGIG (reference sequence). The CDR3 sequence is CAWSLWVKGYTF. DNA for the CDR3: TGTGCCTGGAGTTTGTGGGTGAAAGGCTACACCTTC.

A remark on this clonotype: A much larger clone is a single base away; this may be a read error. The V and J genes are TRBV6-2 or TRBV6-3 and TRBJ2-7; no reliable D call. Germline CDR1 reads MNHEY; CDR2 reads SVGEGT. This CDR3 has 11 amino acids. Deletions cut 5 bases from V and 5 bases from J, with 7 bases between. The CDR3 bases are TGTGCCAGCAGTCCACAGCACGAGCAGTACTTC. This codes for CASSPQHEQYF.

The table lists this clonotype with a few counts. This sequence joins TRBV4-1 and TRBJ1-6; 11 bases are shared with TRBD1. Trimming removed 6 bases from V and 10 bases from J; junction bases left unmatched: 8. Germline loops: CDR1 MGHRA, CDR2 YSYEKL. The CDR3 loop spans 15 amino acids. The CDR3 region is CASSTRTGGLSPLHF. The CDR3 DNA follows: TGCGCCAGCAGTACTCGGACAGGGGGCCTCTCACCCCTCCACTTT.

Ten or more counts support this clonotype. The chain combines TRBV6-2 or TRBV6-3 with TRBJ2-3, with 15 bases identical to TRBD2. V was pared by 5 bases and J by 1 base, with 7 bases of the junction left unmatched. Germline loops: CDR1 MNHEY, CDR2 SVGEGT. The CDR3 has 18 residues. The CDR3 region has the DNA TGTGCCAGCAGTCCCGGGACTAGCGGGAGGCTAGGCACAGATACGCAGTATTTT. It yields the protein CASSPGTSGRLGTDTQYF.

As to this clonotype: A much larger clonotype is one base distant, so this may be a read error. This chain links TRBV6-1 with TRBJ2-6; the D gene could be TRBD1 or TRBD2 (6 bases each). Trimming stripped 3 bases from V and 8 bases from J, with 17 bases between. The length of the CDR3 is 16 residues. Germline V gene lookup returns CDR1 MNHNS and CDR2 SASEGT. The CDR3, as DNA: TGTGCCAGCAGTGATACAGGGAGGTCCGGGTCCAACGTCCTGACTTTC. Translation gives CASSDTGRSGSNVLTF.

The rearrangement uses TRBV6-6 and TRBJ1-1; TRBD1 matches at 10 bases. This CDR3 contains 14 residues. CDR1 is MNHNY and CDR2 is SVGAGI in the germline V gene (reference sequence). J gave up 3 bases and V 5 bases, and 3 bases lay outside the gene matches. CDR3 region: CASSKDRGYTEAFF. In DNA form, the CDR3 reads TGTGCCAGCAGTAAGGACAGGGGGTACACTGAAGCTTTCTTT.

This clonotype has only a few counts. The junction differs from germline at one of its ends, possibly a read error. The rearrangement uses TRBV7-9 and TRBJ1-1; possible D gene TRBD1, 5 bases. Germline V gene lookup returns CDR1 SEHNR and CDR2 FQNEAQ (reference sequence). The CDR3 extends over 13 amino acids. The CDR3 here is CASSLQEGTEAFF. The DNA of the CDR3 is TGTGCTAGCAGCTTACAGGAGGGGACTGAAGCTTTCTTT.

This clonotype occurred many times. The chain combines TRBV11-2 with TRBJ1-5; D remains unclear. CDR1 is SGHAT, CDR2 FQNNGV, per germline. The germline V and J ends were trimmed by 1 base and 3 bases, with 7 bases remaining between them. CDR3 length equals 14 residues. The CDR3 bases are TGTGCCAGCAGCTTAGTTAGTACCAATCAGCCCCAGCATTTT. Amino acid sequence: CASSLVSTNQPQHF.